This passage covers 9 T cell receptor beta chains from one sample sequenced in a study of shared clonotypes between healthy human individuals. Measured with immunoSEQ multiplex PCR; TCRdb has only the in-frame clones, and not every one. The sample shows a few million clones, 80% to 95% of them seen only once. Sample: naive CD4+ T cells from PBMCs. Noted subset: CD45RA+ positively selected. The receptors come from a man younger than 35 in good health. Some clones in this sample may be carry-over from other donors' samples.

The V gene is TRBV2, the J gene TRBJ1-4, with 8 bases aligning to TRBD1. The CDR3 extends over 14 amino acids. The J segment lost 7 bases and the V segment lost 6 bases, leaving 7 bases of the junction unmatched. In germline, CDR1 is SNHLY, CDR2 FYNNEI. CDR3 protein: CASRTGTGREKLFF. The CDR3 DNA sequence: TGTGCCAGCAGGACCGGGACAGGCCGTGAAAAACTGTTTTTT.

This chain links TRBV7-2 with TRBJ2-1, with D possibly TRBD2 on 5 matching bases. This CDR3 spans 13 amino acids. V was cut by 7 bases and J by 3 bases, with 10 bases left in between. Germline CDR1 reads SGHTA; CDR2 reads FQGNSA. The CDR3 DNA reads TGTGCCAGCACCGTTAGCGACTACAATGAGCAGTTCTTC. As protein: CASTVSDYNEQFF. Supplemented by reference TRBV7-2 and TRBJ2-1, the full variable domain reads GAGVSQSPSNKVTEKGKDVELRCDPISGHTALYWYRQSLGQGLEFLIYFQGNSAPDKSGLPSDRFSAERTGGSVSTLTIQRTQQEDSAVYLCASTVSDYNEQFFGPGTRLTVL.

The CDR3 here is CASSQAGTSGPRAHTDTQYF. In DNA form, the CDR3 reads TGCGCCAGCAGCCAGGCCGGGACTAGCGGTCCTCGGGCCCACACAGATACGCAGTATTTT. The chain is built from TRBV4-1 and TRBJ2-3; 11 positions agree with TRBD2. CDR3 length: 20 residues. Germline V gene lookup returns CDR1 MGHRA and CDR2 YSYEKL. J was trimmed by 2 bases and V by 3 bases; bases with no gene match: 16.

The chain is built from TRBV7-9 and TRBJ2-3; 8 bases are shared with TRBD1. The length of the CDR3 is 14 residues. V trimming: 5 bases; J trimming: 1 base; junction bases outside the gene matches: 2. Germline-derived CDR1 and CDR2 are SEHNR and FQNEAQ (reference sequence). The DNA of the CDR3 is TGTGCCAGCAGCCGGGGACAGGGCACAGATACGCAGTATTTT. Protein sequence: CASSRGQGTDTQYF. Full variable domain (rest looked up from reference TRBV7-9 and TRBJ2-3): DTGVSQNPRHKITKRGQNVTFRCDPISEHNRLYWYRQTLGQGPEFLTYFQNEAQLEKSRLLSDRFSAERPKGSFSTLEIQRTEQGDSAMYLCASSRGQGTDTQYFGPGTRLTVL.

Comment on this clone: Additional DNA sequences in this sample encode the identical CDR3. The V call is TRBV18, the J call TRBJ1-5; D perhaps matches TRBD1 (5 bases). Deletions cut 3 bases from V and 0 bases from J, with 6 bases between. In germline, CDR1 is KGHSH, CDR2 LQKENI. There are 14 residues in the CDR3. Written as DNA, the CDR3 is TGTGCCAGCTCACCGGGGGATAGCAATCAGCCCCAGCATTTT. It specifies CASSPGDSNQPQHF.

The genes are TRBV28 and TRBJ1-6; D gene ambiguous. V dropped 7 bases and J dropped 5 bases, with 12 bases sitting between them. CDR3 size: 14 residues. Germline V gives CDR1 MDHEN, CDR2 SYDVKM. Here the CDR3 DNA reads TGTGCCAGCACGCCCCAGCCCGATAATTCACCCCTCCACTTT. Amino acids: CASTPQPDNSPLHF.

The V call is TRBV30, the J call TRBJ1-5, with TRBD1 as a possible D gene (5 bases). The CDR3 covers 15 residues. Deletions cut 3 bases from V and 0 bases from J, with 12 bases between. CDR1 is GTSNPN, CDR2 SVGIG, per germline (reference sequence). CDR3 DNA: TGTGCCTGGAGCGGGGGTTGGGGTAGCAATCAGCCCCAGCATTTT. Its protein is CAWSGGWGSNQPQHF.

The chain carries TRBV7-6 and TRBJ2-1; 11 bases line up with TRBD2. There are 15 residues in the CDR3. The V segment lost 4 bases and the J segment 4 bases; nucleotides outside the gene matches: 3. Germline V lookup: CDR1 SGHVS, CDR2 FNYEAQ. The CDR3 region has the DNA TGTGCCAGCAGCTCGGGACTAGCGGAGTACAATGAGCAGTTCTTC. Translated, it gives CASSSGLAEYNEQFF.

J is TRBJ2-1 and V is TRBV5-1; D is perhaps TRBD2 (6 bases). Trimming left V 6 bases short and J 0 bases short, with 13 bases between. The germline CDR1 and CDR2 sequences are SGHRS and YFSETQ. The CDR3 is made up of 15 amino acids. The CDR3 spells CASNPLANSYNEQFF. Written as DNA, the CDR3 is TGCGCCAGCAACCCGCTAGCGAACTCCTACAATGAGCAGTTCTTC.